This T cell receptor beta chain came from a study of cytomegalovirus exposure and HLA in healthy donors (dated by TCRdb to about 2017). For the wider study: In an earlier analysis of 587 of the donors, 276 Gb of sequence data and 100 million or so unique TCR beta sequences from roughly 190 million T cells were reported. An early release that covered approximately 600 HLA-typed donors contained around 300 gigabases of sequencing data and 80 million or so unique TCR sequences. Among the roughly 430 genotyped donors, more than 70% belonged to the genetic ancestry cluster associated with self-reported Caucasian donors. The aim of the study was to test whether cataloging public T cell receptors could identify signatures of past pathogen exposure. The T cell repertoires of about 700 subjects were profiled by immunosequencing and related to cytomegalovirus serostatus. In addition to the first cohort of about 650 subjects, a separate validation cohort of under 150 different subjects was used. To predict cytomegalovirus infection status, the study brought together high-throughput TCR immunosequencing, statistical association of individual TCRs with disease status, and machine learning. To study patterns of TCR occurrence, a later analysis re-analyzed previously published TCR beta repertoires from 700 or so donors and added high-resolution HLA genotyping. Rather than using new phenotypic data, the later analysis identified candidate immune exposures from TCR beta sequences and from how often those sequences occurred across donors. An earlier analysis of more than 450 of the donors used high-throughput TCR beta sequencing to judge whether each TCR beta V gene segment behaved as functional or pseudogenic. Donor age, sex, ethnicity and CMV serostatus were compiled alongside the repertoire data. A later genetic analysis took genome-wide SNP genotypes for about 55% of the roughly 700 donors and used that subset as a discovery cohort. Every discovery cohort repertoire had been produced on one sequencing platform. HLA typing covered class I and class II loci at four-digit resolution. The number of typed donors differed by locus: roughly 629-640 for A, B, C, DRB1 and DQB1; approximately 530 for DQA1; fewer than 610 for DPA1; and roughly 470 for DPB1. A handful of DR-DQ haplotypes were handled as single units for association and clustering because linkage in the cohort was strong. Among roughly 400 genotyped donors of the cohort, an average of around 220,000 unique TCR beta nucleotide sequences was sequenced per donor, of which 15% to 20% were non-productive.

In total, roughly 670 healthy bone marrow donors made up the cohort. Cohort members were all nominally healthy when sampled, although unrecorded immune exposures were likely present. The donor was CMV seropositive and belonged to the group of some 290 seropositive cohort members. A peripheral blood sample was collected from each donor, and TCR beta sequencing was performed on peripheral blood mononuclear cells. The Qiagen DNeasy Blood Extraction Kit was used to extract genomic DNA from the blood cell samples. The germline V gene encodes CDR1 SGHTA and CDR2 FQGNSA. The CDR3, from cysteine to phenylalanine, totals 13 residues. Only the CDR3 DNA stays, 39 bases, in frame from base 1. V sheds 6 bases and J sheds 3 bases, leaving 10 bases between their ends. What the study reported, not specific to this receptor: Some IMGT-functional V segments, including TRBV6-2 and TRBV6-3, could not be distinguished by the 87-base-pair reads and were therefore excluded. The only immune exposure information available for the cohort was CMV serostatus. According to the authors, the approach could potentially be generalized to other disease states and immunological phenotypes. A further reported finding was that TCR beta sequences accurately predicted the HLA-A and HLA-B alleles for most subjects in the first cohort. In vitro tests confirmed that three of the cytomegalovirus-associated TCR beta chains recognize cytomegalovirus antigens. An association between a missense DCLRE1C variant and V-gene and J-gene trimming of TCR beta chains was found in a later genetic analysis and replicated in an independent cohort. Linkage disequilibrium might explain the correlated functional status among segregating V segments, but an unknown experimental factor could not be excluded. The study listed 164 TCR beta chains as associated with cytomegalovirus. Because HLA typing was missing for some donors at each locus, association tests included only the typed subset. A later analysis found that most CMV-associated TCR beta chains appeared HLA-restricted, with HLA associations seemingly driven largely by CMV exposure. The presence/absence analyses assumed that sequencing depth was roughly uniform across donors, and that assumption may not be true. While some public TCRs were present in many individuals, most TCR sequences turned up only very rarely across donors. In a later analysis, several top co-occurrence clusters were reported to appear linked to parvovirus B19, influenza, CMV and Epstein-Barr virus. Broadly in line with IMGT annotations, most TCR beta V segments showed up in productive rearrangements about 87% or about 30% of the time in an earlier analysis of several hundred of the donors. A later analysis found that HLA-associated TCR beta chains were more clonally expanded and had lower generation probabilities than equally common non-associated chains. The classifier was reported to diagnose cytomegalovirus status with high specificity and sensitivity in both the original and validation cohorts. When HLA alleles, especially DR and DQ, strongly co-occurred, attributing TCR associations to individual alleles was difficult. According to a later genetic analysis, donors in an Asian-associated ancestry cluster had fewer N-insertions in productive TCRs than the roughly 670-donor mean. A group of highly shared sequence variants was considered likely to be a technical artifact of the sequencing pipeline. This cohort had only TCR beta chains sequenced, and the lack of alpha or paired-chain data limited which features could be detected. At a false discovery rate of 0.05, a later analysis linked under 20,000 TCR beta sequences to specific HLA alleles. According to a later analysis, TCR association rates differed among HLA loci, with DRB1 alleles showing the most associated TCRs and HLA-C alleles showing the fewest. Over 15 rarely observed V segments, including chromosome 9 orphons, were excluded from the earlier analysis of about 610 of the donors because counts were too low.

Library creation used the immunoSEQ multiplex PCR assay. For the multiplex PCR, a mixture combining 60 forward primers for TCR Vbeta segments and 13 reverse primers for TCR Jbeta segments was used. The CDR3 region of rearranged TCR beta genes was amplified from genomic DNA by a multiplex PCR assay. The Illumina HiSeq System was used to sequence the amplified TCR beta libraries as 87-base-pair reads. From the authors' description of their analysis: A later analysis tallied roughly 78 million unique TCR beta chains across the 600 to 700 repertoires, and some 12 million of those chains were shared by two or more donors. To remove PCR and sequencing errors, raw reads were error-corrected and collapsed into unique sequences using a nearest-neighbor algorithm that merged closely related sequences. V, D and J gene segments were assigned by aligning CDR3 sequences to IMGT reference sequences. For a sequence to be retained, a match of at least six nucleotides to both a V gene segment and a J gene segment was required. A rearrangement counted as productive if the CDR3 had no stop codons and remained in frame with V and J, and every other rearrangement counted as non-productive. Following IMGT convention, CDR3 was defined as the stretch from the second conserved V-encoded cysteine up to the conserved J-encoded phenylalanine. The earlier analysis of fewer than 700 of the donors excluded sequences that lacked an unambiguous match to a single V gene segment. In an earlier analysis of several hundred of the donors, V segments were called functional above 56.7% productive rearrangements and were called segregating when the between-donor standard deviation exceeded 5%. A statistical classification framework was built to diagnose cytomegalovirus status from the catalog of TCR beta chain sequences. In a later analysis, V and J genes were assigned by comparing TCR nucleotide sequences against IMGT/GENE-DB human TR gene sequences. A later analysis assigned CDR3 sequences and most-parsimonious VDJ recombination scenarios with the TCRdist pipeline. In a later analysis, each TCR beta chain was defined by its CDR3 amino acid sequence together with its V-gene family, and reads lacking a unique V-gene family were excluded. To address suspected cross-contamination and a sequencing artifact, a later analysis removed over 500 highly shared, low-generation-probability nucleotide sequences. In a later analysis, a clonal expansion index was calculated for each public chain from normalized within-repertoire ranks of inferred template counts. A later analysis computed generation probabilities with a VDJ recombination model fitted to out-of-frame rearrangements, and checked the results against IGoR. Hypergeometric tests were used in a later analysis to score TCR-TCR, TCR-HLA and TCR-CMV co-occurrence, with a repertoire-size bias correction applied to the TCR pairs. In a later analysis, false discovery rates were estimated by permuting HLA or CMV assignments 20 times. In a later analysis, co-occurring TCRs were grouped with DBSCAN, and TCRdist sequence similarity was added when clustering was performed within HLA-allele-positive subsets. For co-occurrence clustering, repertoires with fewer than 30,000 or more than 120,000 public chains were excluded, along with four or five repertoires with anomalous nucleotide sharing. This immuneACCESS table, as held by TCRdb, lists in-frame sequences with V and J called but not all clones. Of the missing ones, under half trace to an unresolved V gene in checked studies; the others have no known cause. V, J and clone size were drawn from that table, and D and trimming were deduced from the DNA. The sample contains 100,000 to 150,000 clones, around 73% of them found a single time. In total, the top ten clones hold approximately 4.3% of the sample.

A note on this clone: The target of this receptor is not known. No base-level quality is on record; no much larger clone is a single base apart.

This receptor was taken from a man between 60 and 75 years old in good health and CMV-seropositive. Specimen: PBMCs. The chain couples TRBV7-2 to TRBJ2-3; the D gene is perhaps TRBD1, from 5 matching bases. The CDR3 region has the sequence CASSTGATDTQYF. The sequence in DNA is TGTGCCAGCAGTACTGGGGCAACAGATACGCAGTATTTT.